The entry below gives a single T cell receptor (beta chain) sequence along with its context. This clonotype has more than one count but fewer than ten. This receptor's antigen is unknown. One base away there is no much larger clone; base qualities are not given. Libraries were made using RT-PCR. Sequencing relied on an Illumina HiSeq 2500. The public sequencing data were trimmed at Q25 with fastp and processed into clonotypes with MiXCR by TCRdb, which kept only in-frame beta chains. Each CDR3 protein appears once, grouped with its most common genes and DNA. Recorded for this sample are roughly 36,000 distinct CDR3 sequences; 45% to 65% of them occurred a single time. The ten largest clones capture about 4.5% of the sample. The CDR3 has 17 amino acids, counting the end cysteine and phenylalanine. This entry keeps only the CDR3 DNA: 51 bases, framed from base 1. According to the germline V gene, CDR1 reads KGHSH and CDR2 reads LQKENI. Germline trimming: 3 bases from V, 1 base from J; junction bases outside gene matches: 7.

The sample originates from a study of yellow fever vaccine responses in identical twins (dated by TCRdb to the late 2010s). Some background on the complete study: In the study, vaccine-responding T cell clones were precisely tracked in identical twins. Overall study results and their limits: According to the authors, the vaccine-induced T cell response in identical twins seemed to be partly convergent and partly specific to each individual.

The chain links TRBV18 with TRBJ2-1, and TRBD2 matches 9 of the central bases. This material consisted of T cells from blood (PBMCs), unsorted or a sorted subset (not recorded which), taken before or after yellow fever vaccination (not recorded which). This TCR derives from a woman under 30 who received the yellow fever vaccine. Donor details come from another sample of the same person, matched by shared clones. The CDR3 has the sequence CASSPIPGLASYNEQFF. The DNA sequence follows: TGTGCCAGCTCACCTATTCCGGGACTAGCATCCTACAATGAGCAGTTCTTC.